This TCR beta chain was captured in a study of human T cells and chemical hapten exposure. Study-wide background: Alopecia areata, totalis or universalis affected patients who were mostly female.

Time point given: pre-sensitization, week 0. As for treatment: therapeutic diphenylcyclopropenone sensitization with weekly scalp DPC. MiXCR, run by TCRdb on the RACE reads, gives a single entry per CDR3 protein. The sample records a few hundred thousand distinct CDR3 sequences, around 7.7% being singletons. The germline V gene encodes CDR1 SGHTA and CDR2 FQGNSA. The CDR3 loop spans 14 amino acids. The ends were cut back, 1 base at V and 3 bases at J, with 9 bases in the middle. This clonotype was observed a handful of times. The source material was whole blood, sampled in connection with sensitization to the hapten diphenylcyclopropenone (DPC). The sequence derives from a man aged 18 to 29 with alopecia areata. Some clones in this sample may be carry-over from other donors' samples. The rearrangement links TRBV7-2 to TRBJ1-1; tentative D call: TRBD1 (5 bases). Here the CDR3 reads CASSLVRGDTEAFF. The CDR3 DNA follows: TGTGCCAGCAGCTTAGTACGGGGGGACACTGAAGCTTTCTTT.